This TCR beta chain comes out of a study of neurological immune-mediated disorders. In TCRdb, the 5' RACE reads were re-called with MiXCR into one record per CDR3 protein. The sample records about 99,000 distinct CDR3 sequences, approximately 11% being singletons. Time point noted: longitudinal time-point 3. The table lists this clonotype with many counts. Its target is not known. Germline lookup yields CDR1 SGHRS and CDR2 YFSETQ. CDR3 length: 16 amino acids. Deletions cut 4 bases from V and 3 bases from J, with 18 bases between. Overall study results and limits: HTLV-1-associated myelopathy showed the most TCR clonal expansion; multiple sclerosis the least, below healthy controls. No sharing of CDR3 amino acid sequences was observed among expanded clones across subjects, suggesting private repertoires in all groups.

The TCR sequence derives from a female donor with HTLV-1-associated myelopathy (HAM/TSP). The V gene is TRBV5-1, the J gene TRBJ2-3; either TRBD1 or TRBD2 may supply D (5 bases each). Sequenced input: PBMCs. The CDR3 loop is CASSHGRDPRTDTQYF. The CDR3, as DNA: TGCGCCAGCAGCCACGGACGGGACCCAAGGACAGATACGCAGTATTTT. Full variable domain (missing parts from reference TRBV5-1 and TRBJ2-3): KAGVTQTPRYLIKTRGQQVTLSCSPISGHRSVSWYQQTPGQGLQFLFEYFSETQRNKGNFPGRFSGRQFSNSRSEMNVSTLELGDSALYLCASSHGRDPRTDTQYFGPGTRLTVL.